The source of this T cell receptor (beta chain) is a study of blood T cell repertoires in COVID-19 (dated by TCRdb to about 2020). Background on the whole study: Samples covering the acute and convalescent phases of COVID-19 were provided by collaborators in the United States, Italy and Spain. A de-identified subject ID, COVID-19 status, age in years and sex were almost always included in the sample metadata. The repertoires were released in a freely available public database intended as a resource for research on the immune response to SARS-CoV-2. Subjects who had been exposed to COVID-19, were actively infected with it, or had recovered from it provided the deeply sampled blood TCRbeta repertoires that made up the dataset. The samples were drawn from two sources: the first 160 participants of the ongoing ImmuneRACE study, and 950 to 1,500 subjects contributed by 6 global collaborators. The prospective study material was composed of cDNA or gDNA derived from T cells, B-cell-depleted T cells, or PBMCs. Where HLA class I and class II types were available, the types were taken from metadata supplied by the sample provider, not from assay-based typing.

Study-wide findings and limitations: Clinical and demographic metadata were provided uncurated, with the amount varying by source and participant.

The immunoSEQ Assay, a bias-controlled multiplex PCR, was used to amplify TCRbeta CDR3 regions from genomic DNA. The authors' pipeline ran thus. The number of nucleated cells in each sample was estimated by amplification of reference gene primers within the assay. Sequence reads were collapsed and filtered to measure the absolute abundance of every unique TCRbeta CDR3 rearrangement. For each sample, productive Simpson clonality was calculated as the square root of Simpson's diversity index over productive rearrangements. As stored in TCRdb, this immuneACCESS dataset retains in-frame rearrangements with V and J assigned. A fraction of the clones does not appear; measured against another copy, unresolved V genes explain less than half of the discrepancy, and the remainder lacks a known reason. That table supplies the V and J calls and clone size; D and trimming were determined from the DNA. In all, the sample holds around 51,000 clones, and approximately 83% of those were seen once. The ten largest clones take up around 2.9% of the sample.

With regard to this clone: Its antigen target is currently unknown. Base qualities are missing; no much larger clone stands one base away.

V and J are truncated by 0 bases and 7 bases respectively, leaving an intervening sequence of 10 bases. The CDR3 contains 14 residues, cysteine and phenylalanine counted. Only CDR3 DNA remains: 42 bases, in frame from the first base. For CDR1 and CDR2, the germline V gene lists MGHRA and YSYEKL. The collaborating institutions used their own protocols to collect whole blood in K2EDTA tubes. Collaborator samples were shipped for TCRbeta analysis as frozen whole blood, isolated PBMCs, or DNA extracted from either sample type. The chain employs TRBV4-1 and TRBJ1-5; TRBD1 is possibly the D segment (6 matching bases). The specimen sequenced was peripheral blood. The TCR comes from an elderly woman with acute or convalescent COVID-19. The nucleotides read TGCGCCAGCAGCCAAGAGGAACAGGGACAGCCCCAGCATTTT. Its protein product is CASSQEEQGQPQHF.